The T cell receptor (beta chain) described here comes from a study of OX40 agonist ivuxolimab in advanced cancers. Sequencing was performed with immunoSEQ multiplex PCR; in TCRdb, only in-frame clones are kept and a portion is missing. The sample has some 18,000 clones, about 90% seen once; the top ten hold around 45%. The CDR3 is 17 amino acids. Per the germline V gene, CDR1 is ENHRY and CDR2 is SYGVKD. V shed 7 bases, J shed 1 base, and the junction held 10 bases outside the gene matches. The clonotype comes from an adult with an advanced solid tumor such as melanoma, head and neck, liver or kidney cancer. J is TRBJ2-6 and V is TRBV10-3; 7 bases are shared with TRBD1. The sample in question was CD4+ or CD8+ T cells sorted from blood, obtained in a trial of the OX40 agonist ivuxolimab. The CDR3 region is CAIKLGTVPSGANVLTF. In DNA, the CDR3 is TGTGCCATCAAACTAGGGACAGTACCTTCTGGGGCCAACGTCCTGACTTTC.